This T cell receptor (beta chain) was recovered during a study of blood T cells in healthy people across ages (dated by TCRdb to 2015 to 2017). Regarding the study in general: In model experiments, template switching captured about one uniquely barcoded TCR beta cDNA molecule for every two T cells. Age-related changes in TCR beta repertoire diversity were measured in the study by deep sequencing normalized with unique cDNA molecular identifiers. Two additional independent replicas of 1 million unique cDNA reads from the same blood draw were analyzed for two donors (one aged 18 to 30 and one aged 80 or older). Donors were grouped into four age groups: young (average roughly 17 years), middle-aged (roughly 40), aged (around 60) and long-lived (about 90). Donors of different ages were randomly distributed across sequencing lanes to avoid experimental bias.

On the study overall, not on this receptor specifically: Total diversity estimates from one million sequenced T cells were considered lower bounds and underestimates. Observed TCR beta diversity per million T cells fell roughly linearly with age, and a significant reduction was already apparent by age around 36. The long-lived group showed more naive CD4+ T cells, fewer expanded clones and increased TCR diversity than the aged group, suggesting age selection. A strong correlation was found between observed TCR beta diversity and the percentage of naive T cells measured by flow cytometry. Because donor CMV infection status was unknown, age-related changes in expanded clonotypes were potentially confounded. Conclusive comparison of naive and antigen-experienced compartments was prevented by the profiling of bulk unsorted PBMCs.

V lost 6 bases and J lost 0 bases, and the count of bases not matched to a germline gene is 5. CDR1 and CDR2 (SGHRS, YFSETQ) derive from the germline V gene. The CDR3 spans 15 residues, from the cysteine through the phenylalanine. The entry retains the CDR3 DNA only, 45 bases that are in frame from base 1. The library was produced with 5' RACE. Sequenced on an Illumina HiSeq 2500. A second 7 to 11 cycle PCR used a sample-barcoded 5' primer and a J-beta primer mix. A unique molecular identifier was introduced onto each TCR beta cDNA molecule by a template-switch 5' adaptor carrying 12 random nucleotides. Each sample yielded at least 3 million CDR3-containing paired-end reads. The Mint cDNA synthesis kit, primed by a TRBC-specific oligonucleotide, was used to synthesize first-strand cDNA from all RNA. Following uracil-DNA glycosylase treatment, all cDNA underwent a first 18-cycle PCR with the universal primers M1SS and BC2_uni_R. The study's own analysis went as follows. For normalization, 1 million high-quality reads were randomly selected from each sample, with every read carrying a distinct molecular identifier. Instead of being binned into consensus sequences, reads that shared molecular identifiers were thrown out. CDR3 identification, clonotype clustering and error correction used MiTCR with a Q25 quality threshold and the strictest error-elimination algorithm. A nonparametric unseen species model with Euler transformation was used to estimate a lower bound on total TCR beta diversity. TCRdb reanalyzed the raw reads on its own, using fastp at Q25 for trimming and MiXCR for clone calling, and kept in-frame beta chains. Under each unique CDR3 protein, matching rows form one entry showing the most common genes and DNA. V and J calls and clone size were set by TCRdb, not the authors. The sample yields 1.5 million to 1.9 million distinct CDR3 sequences; around 40% were counted once. The ten most abundant clones make up 4% of the sample.

Donors were 40 or so systemically healthy Caucasian individuals from Russia aged about 6 to 100 years. Roughly 9 milliliters of peripheral blood were drawn from each donor into EDTA-treated Vacutainer tubes. PBMCs were isolated by Ficoll-Paque density-gradient centrifugation, with at least 7 million obtained per sample. Trizol reagent was used to extract total RNA from PBMCs, with at least 6 micrograms per sample. For every donor, flow cytometry on a PBMC aliquot measured the percentage of naive CD45RAhigh/CD27high T cells. About this clonotype itself: The target of this receptor is not known. One base away there is no much larger clone; base qualities are not given.

What was sequenced was blood. The sequence was obtained from a woman younger than 30 in good health. The chain uses TRBV5-1 and TRBJ2-5; TRBD2 lines up with 10 middle nucleotides. The CDR3 reads as follows: CASTELAGHQETQYF. The nucleotides read TGCGCCAGCACGGAACTAGCGGGACACCAAGAGACCCAGTACTTC.